This T cell receptor beta chain was found in a study of OX40 agonist ivuxolimab in advanced cancers. Study background: Given to patients was ivuxolimab, an agonistic anti-OX40 (CD134) antibody. Ivuxolimab was administered intravenously to patients at 0.01 to 10 mg/kg every 2 weeks. Study-wide results and caveats: Low normalized T-cell clonal expansion also characterized some of the nonresponders.

V was shortened by 5 bases and J by 3 bases, with 17 bases between the two germline ends. Per germline, CDR1 SGHTA and CDR2 FQGNSA. This CDR3 spans 16 amino acids. As for this clone: Antigen specificity is unknown.

Clones were sequenced by immunoSEQ multiplex PCR, and TCRdb holds only the in-frame ones, with some missing. In the table there are roughly 120,000 clones, under 95% of which are singletons. The rearrangement joins TRBV7-2 to TRBJ2-1, with D possibly being TRBD1 or TRBD2 (6 bases each). The receptor comes from an adult with an advanced solid tumor such as melanoma, head and neck, liver or kidney cancer. The sample here was CD4+ or CD8+ T cells sorted from blood, taken in a trial of the OX40 agonist ivuxolimab. The CDR3 coding sequence is TGTGCCAGCAGCAATTGGAGGGGGGAGAACTACAATGAGCAGTTCTTC. It specifies CASSNWRGENYNEQFF.